A single sample gave rise to the 30 T cell receptor beta chains below, sequenced in a study of T cells in Graves' hyperthyroidism and ophthalmopathy. TCR beta CDR3 regions were amplified from RNA transcripts. In the first-round RT-PCR of the TCR CDR3, the HTBI primer set was used. MiXCR, applied by TCRdb to the multiplex PCR reads, yields one record per CDR3 protein. The sample carries roughly 630,000 distinct CDR3 sequences, less than 20% recorded once. Sequenced: blood. The receptor set was obtained from a woman aged 25 to 39 with Graves' hyperthyroidism.

V gene TRBV6-9 combines with J gene TRBJ2-3; 8 positions match TRBD1. J gave up 3 bases and V 3 bases, and 5 bases lay outside the gene matches. Germline CDR1 MNHGY, CDR2 SVAAGI. CDR3 size: 15 residues. The CDR3 region is CASSYRGLGTDTQYF. Written as DNA, the CDR3 is TGTGCCAGCAGTTACAGGGGGCTGGGGACAGATACGCAGTATTTT.

This clonotype was detected ten times or more. This chain links TRBV5-6 with TRBJ1-1; D unclear. From germline, CDR1 is SGHDT and CDR2 YYEEEE. This CDR3 is 16 amino acids long. The V end lost 0 bases, the J end lost 4 bases, and 16 bases lay between the germline ends. The CDR3 DNA reads TGTGCCAGCAGCTTGGAACTAGGGAGGTTCGCCACTGAAGCTTTCTTT. Protein: CASSLELGRFATEAFF.

This clonotype was recorded many times. The chain couples TRBV30 to TRBJ2-1, with D perhaps TRBD1 (5 bases). The CDR3 totals 14 residues. V was trimmed by 1 base and J by 8 bases, leaving 15 bases between them. Per germline, CDR1 GTSNPN and CDR2 SVGIG (reference sequence). In nucleotides, the CDR3 is TGTGCCTGGAGTGCCCCGCGGACAACCGATGAGCAGTTCTTC. Translating it yields CAWSAPRTTDEQFF. Complete variable domain (other parts from reference TRBV30 and TRBJ2-1): SQTIHQWPATLVQPVGSPLSLECTVEGTSNPNLYWYRQAAGRGLQLLFYSVGIGQISSEVPQNLSASRPQDRQFILSSKKLLLSDSGFYLCAWSAPRTTDEQFFGPGTRLTVL.

The chain couples TRBV4-1 to TRBJ2-1; no definite D call. V lost 5 bases and J 7 bases, leaving 12 bases between the germline ends. The CDR3 is 13 amino acids. Germline V gene data show CDR1 as MGHRA and CDR2 as YSYEKL. The CDR3 nucleotides are TGCGCCAGCAGCGGGTATACCATTAATGAGCAGTTCTTC. Protein sequence: CASSGYTINEQFF.

This clonotype was counted ten times or more. The rearrangement uses TRBV6-2 or TRBV6-3 and TRBJ2-3; TRBD2 agrees at 13 bases. Losses at the gene ends were 8 bases for V and 7 bases for J; bases not matched to a gene: 9. CDR1 is MNHEY and CDR2 is SVGEGT in the germline V gene. The length of the CDR3 is 15 residues. CDR3 nucleotide sequence: TGTGCCAGCCGCCCCGGACTAGCGGGAGCACATACGCAGTATTTT. Its translation is CASRPGLAGAHTQYF.

This clonotype appeared a single time. J is TRBJ2-1 and V is TRBV20-1, with D perhaps TRBD1 (6 bases). The CDR3 has 16 amino acids. V was cut by 3 bases and J by 4 bases, with 19 bases left in between. Germline V CDR1 and CDR2: DFQATT, SNEGSKA (reference sequence). CDR3 loop: CSASKTGTRAYNEQFF. As DNA, the CDR3 is TGCAGTGCTAGCAAAACCGGGACAAGGGCTTACAATGAGCAGTTCTTC.

Ten or more counts support this clonotype. The chain has TRBV12-3 or TRBV12-4 and TRBJ2-1, with a tentative D call TRBD1 (6 bases). V was clipped by 8 bases and J by 0 bases, with 14 bases between them. CDR3 length: 15 amino acids. In nucleotides, the CDR3 is TGTGCCAGCGGTCGACAGGCCAGCTCCTACAATGAGCAGTTCTTC. Protein: CASGRQASSYNEQFF.

This clonotype was observed many times. The V and J genes are TRBV12-3 or TRBV12-4 and TRBJ2-1, with 7 bases lining up with TRBD2. Trimming cost V 7 bases and J 5 bases; bases outside gene matches: 8. The CDR3 spans 14 residues. CDR3 sequence (DNA): TGTGCCAGCACCCCGACTAGCTTTAACAATGAGCAGTTCTTC. Protein product: CASTPTSFNNEQFF.

V and J are TRBV27 and TRBJ2-2; D is undetermined. The CDR3 has 13 residues. CDR1 and CDR2 (germline): MNHEY, SMNVEV (reference sequence). V was clipped by 6 bases and J by 0 bases, with 5 bases between them. In nucleotides, the CDR3 is TGTGCCAGCAGGAGAGCGAACACCGGGGAGCTGTTTTTT. Its translation is CASRRANTGELFF.

Comment on this clonotype: The junction departs from germline at one end; a sequencing error may be responsible. V is TRBV7-9 and J is TRBJ2-1; no definite D call. The CDR3 runs 17 residues. Germline CDR1 is SEHNR and CDR2 is FQNEAQ (reference sequence). The CDR3 region has the DNA TGTGCCAGCAGCTTAATGAACCGAGCCAGAAACTACAATGAGCAGTCCTTC. Protein sequence: CASSLMNRARNYNEQSF.

This clonotype has ten or more counts. The chain links TRBV2 to TRBJ2-1; D is possibly TRBD1 (6 bases). Per the germline V gene, CDR1 is SNHLY and CDR2 is FYNNEI. Trimming left V 10 bases short and J 9 bases short, with 25 bases between. CDR3 length: 15 residues. CDR3 loop: CAITTGTFRDSEQFF. For the CDR3, the DNA is TGTGCCATAACAACAGGGACCTTCCGCGATAGTGAGCAGTTCTTC.

The chain has TRBV10-3 and TRBJ2-4; 7 positions match TRBD1. The J segment lost 2 bases and the V segment lost 4 bases, leaving 8 bases of the junction unmatched. The CDR3 extends over 16 amino acids. Germline V gene data show CDR1 as ENHRY and CDR2 as SYGVKD. CDR3 loop: CAISAVKTGPKNIQYF. The CDR3 coding sequence is TGTGCCATCAGTGCGGTGAAGACAGGGCCCAAAAACATTCAGTACTTC.

This clonotype was detected ten times or more. The rearrangement uses TRBV3-1 and TRBJ1-6, with 8 bases identical to TRBD1. Per the germline V gene, CDR1 is LGHDT and CDR2 is YNNKEL (reference sequence). The CDR3 is made up of 15 amino acids. Unmatched junction bases numbered 8, after V lost 4 bases and J lost 9 bases. CDR3 in amino acids: CASSPRQGQGSPLHF. As DNA, the CDR3 is TGTGCCAGCAGCCCTCGACAGGGGCAAGGTTCACCCCTCCACTTT.

CDR3 bases: TGTGCTGGGAGACCTGGGCTGGGTCCCCAGGGTGGGCAGTACTTC. Residues: CAGRPGLGPQGGQYF. V gene TRBV28 combines with J gene TRBJ2-7, with D perhaps being TRBD1 or TRBD2 (5 bases each). CDR3 size: 15 residues. Germline assignment: CDR1 MDHEN and CDR2 SYDVKM.

This clonotype has more than one count but fewer than ten. V gene TRBV29-1 combines with J gene TRBJ1-3, with a weak D call TRBD1 (6 bases). Trimming stripped 5 bases from V and 2 bases from J, with 16 bases between. The CDR3 contains 15 residues. CDR1 is SQVTM, CDR2 ANQGSEA, per germline. In nucleotides, the CDR3 is TGCAGCGTTCGATCCCAGGGGACCGCTGGAAACACCATATATTTT. Its translation is CSVRSQGTAGNTIYF.

This clonotype was observed many times. CDR3 loop: CASSQGASGDGGSEQYF. CDR3 nucleotide sequence: TGTGCCAGCAGCCAAGGCGCTAGCGGGGACGGAGGGTCCGAGCAGTACTTC. The V call is TRBV3-1, the J call TRBJ2-7; 9 bases are shared with TRBD2. The V segment lost 1 base and the J segment 6 bases; nucleotides outside the gene matches: 13. Germline V lookup: CDR1 LGHDT, CDR2 YNNKEL (reference sequence). The CDR3 totals 17 residues.

This clonotype was found many times. The chain employs TRBV20-1 and TRBJ2-1, with 7 bases that match TRBD2. This CDR3 is 15 amino acids long. In germline, CDR1 is DFQATT, CDR2 SNEGSKA (reference sequence). The trim removed 3 bases at V and 1 base at J, leaving 6 bases unmatched. The CDR3 nucleotides read TGCAGTGCTAGTATCGCAGCGGGATCCTACAATGAGCAGTTCTTC. It yields the protein CSASIAAGSYNEQFF.

This clonotype was seen ten or more times. The V and J genes are TRBV7-9 and TRBJ2-7; no firm D call. This CDR3 region has 14 residues. Looked up from germline, CDR1 is SEHNR and CDR2 is FQNEAQ (reference sequence). The V end lost 5 bases, the J end lost 0 bases, and 11 bases lay between the germline ends. The CDR3 loop is CASSRTADSYEQYF. In DNA form, the CDR3 reads TGTGCCAGCAGCAGGACCGCTGACTCCTACGAGCAGTACTTC.

The chain carries TRBV12-3 or TRBV12-4 and TRBJ1-5; D gene unclear. V was clipped by 9 bases and J by 6 bases, with 18 bases between them. The CDR3 spans 14 residues. CDR3 amino acids: CASSLSRESQPQHF. CDR3 DNA: TGTGCCAGTAGTCTCTCGCGGGAGTCTCAGCCCCAGCATTTT.

This clonotype was observed many times. This chain joins TRBV6-1 and TRBJ1-4, with D unresolved. V lost 5 bases to trimming and J lost 11 bases, with 9 bases between them. The CDR3 consists of 11 residues. Germline CDR1 reads MNHNS; CDR2 reads SASEGT. The CDR3 is CASSRLEKLFF. The CDR3 coding sequence is TGTGCCAGCAGTCGCTTGGAGAAACTGTTTTTT.

This clonotype was found many times. The rearrangement joins TRBV5-6 to TRBJ2-7; 9 bases are shared with TRBD2. This CDR3 is 15 amino acids long. Per the germline V gene, CDR1 is SGHDT and CDR2 is YYEEEE. J was trimmed by 2 bases and V by 4 bases; bases with no gene match: 7. In nucleotides, the CDR3 is TGTGCCAGCAGCAATACTGGGACTAGCACCTACGAGCAGTACTTC. Translating gives CASSNTGTSTYEQYF.

This clonotype occurred a few times. The V gene is TRBV6-2 or TRBV6-3, the J gene TRBJ2-1, with D tentatively TRBD2 (5 bases). Germline V gene lookup returns CDR1 MNHEY and CDR2 SVGEGT. V lost 2 bases to trimming and J lost 5 bases, with 16 bases between them. The CDR3 is made up of 16 amino acids. CDR3 bases: TGTGCCAGCAGTTACCTGGGGAGCCCCGGTAACAATGAGCAGTTCTTC. Its protein is CASSYLGSPGNNEQFF.

In this sample, this clonotype turned up many times. The genes are TRBV7-2 and TRBJ2-7; TRBD2 agrees at 8 bases. Germline V CDR1 and CDR2: SGHTA, FQGNSA. This CDR3 region has 15 residues. J was trimmed by 3 bases and V by 0 bases; bases with no gene match: 4. The CDR3 spells CASSLAAGGSYEQYF. The DNA for the CDR3 is TGTGCCAGCAGCTTAGCGGCGGGAGGCAGCTACGAGCAGTACTTC.

This clonotype has only a few counts. The chain couples TRBV5-1 to TRBJ1-2; D is undetermined. Between the trimmed V and J ends, which lost 4 bases and 4 bases, there was a span of 11 bases. The CDR3 is 13 amino acids. Germline CDR1 is SGHRS and CDR2 is YFSETQ. CDR3 protein: CASSLSVFYGYTF. The CDR3 DNA reads as TGCGCCAGCAGCCTCTCAGTGTTCTATGGCTACACCTTC.

V gene TRBV19 combines with J gene TRBJ2-2, with 7 bases matching TRBD2. The CDR3 runs 14 residues. V was clipped by 5 bases and J by 0 bases; unmatched bases: 0. Germline V gives CDR1 LNHDA, CDR2 SQIVND (reference sequence). CDR3 DNA sequence: TGTGCCAGTAGTGGGACTACGAACACCGGGGAGCTGTTTTTT. Translating gives CASSGTTNTGELFF. Combining the CDR3 with reference TRBV19 and TRBJ2-2 gives the whole variable domain DGGITQSPKYLFRKEGQNVTLSCEQNLNHDAMYWYRQDPGQGLRLIYYSQIVNDFQKGDIAEGYSVSREKKESFPLTVTSAQKNPTAFYLCASSGTTNTGELFFGEGSRLTVL.

This clonotype was seen just once. A much bigger clone sits one base away, suggesting this may be a read error. Because the CDR3 is missing its conserved closing phenylalanine or tryptophan, this is likely a read error. The V call is TRBV7-2, the J call TRBJ2-1; D may be TRBD2 (5 bases). The germline V gene encodes CDR1 SGHTA and CDR2 FQGNSA. The CDR3 spans 15 residues. V was cut by 5 bases and J by 0 bases, with 11 bases left in between. CDR3 DNA: TGTGCCAGCAGCACGGACTGGAGCTCCTACAATGAGCAGTTCTTA. Encoded protein: CASSTDWSSYNEQFL.

This clonotype was picked up a small number of times. This chain joins TRBV9 and TRBJ2-2, with 10 nucleotides matching TRBD2. With 3 bases clipped from V and 2 bases from J, the junction kept 13 bases outside the gene matches. The CDR3 consists of 19 residues. Per the germline V gene, CDR1 is SGDLS and CDR2 is YYNGEE. The CDR3 DNA reads as TGTGCCAGCAGCGGCCGTCAGTATCTAGCGGGAGTCAACACCGGGGAGCTGTTTTTT. Encoded protein: CASSGRQYLAGVNTGELFF.

This clonotype was picked up a small number of times. The chain joins TRBV2 to TRBJ2-7; D might be TRBD2 (9 bases). Germline V lookup: CDR1 SNHLY, CDR2 FYNNEI. The CDR3 runs 19 residues. Trimming removed 11 bases at V and 3 bases at J, with 35 bases between. CDR3 residues: CAAWQGRGLASGVDYEQYF. The CDR3 region has the DNA TGTGCCGCATGGCAGGGCAGGGGGCTTGCTAGCGGGGTTGACTACGAGCAGTACTTC.

This clonotype came up many times. The chain has TRBV27 and TRBJ2-5; maybe TRBD1 (5 bases). Deletions cut 4 bases from V and 2 bases from J, with 14 bases between. Per the germline V gene, CDR1 is MNHEY and CDR2 is SMNVEV (reference sequence). This CDR3 spans 15 amino acids. CDR3 bases: TGTGCCAGCAGTTCGTGGGGCTCGAGTCAAGAGACCCAGTACTTC. Its protein is CASSSWGSSQETQYF.

This clonotype was seen ten or more times. J is TRBJ1-2 and V is TRBV27; D may be TRBD1 (5 bases). Trimming removed 6 bases from V and 8 bases from J, with 16 bases in between. There are 13 residues in the CDR3. CDR1 and CDR2 from the germline V gene are MNHEY and SMNVEV (reference sequence). The CDR3 loop is CASRPGRAGGYTF. CDR3 sequence (DNA): TGTGCCAGCAGACCTGGCAGGGCGGGGGGCTACACCTTC.